This is a list of T cell receptor beta chains from one sample in a study of cytomegalovirus exposure and HLA in healthy donors. Profiling relied on immunoSEQ multiplex PCR, and the TCRdb table lists in-frame clones only, not all of them. The table records approximately 150,000 clones, around 75% of them present only once. The sample consisted of PBMCs. These receptors originate from a male donor in good health and CMV-seronegative. The CDR3 runs from the conserved cysteine through the conserved F or W. The D gene is left open where the match is weak. Not all rows give a size; the values are once, few, many and, for expanded clones, a class.

TRBV2	TRBJ1-4	.	TRBD1	TGTGCCAGCAGTCGCCCGACAGGGGTAGGCGGACGACTGTTTTTT	CASSRPTGVGGRLFF
TRBV30	TRBJ1-6	.	.	TGTGCCTGGAGTGTAGGGGGTTTGCGTAATTCACCCCTCCACTTT	CAWSVGGLRNSPLHF
TRBV18	TRBJ2-5	.	.	TGTGCCAGCTCCGCCCAGGAGACCCAGTACTTC	CASSAQETQYF
TRBV5-1	TRBJ2-1	.	.	TGCGCCAGCAGTCTCCTGGCCTCATACAATGAGCAGTTCTTC	CASSLLASYNEQFF
TRBV13	TRBJ2-1	.	.	TGTGCCAGCAAATCAAGGGGCGGTGAGCAGTTCTTC	CASKSRGGEQFF
TRBV10-3	TRBJ2-1	.	.	TGTGCCATCAGTGAGGGCGCTAGCTCCTACAATGAGCAGTTCTTC	CAISEGASSYNEQFF
TRBV4-1	TRBJ2-5	.	TRBD1	TGCGCCAGCAGTGTGGACAGGGAAAAGGAGACCCAGTACTTC	CASSVDREKETQYF
TRBV7-7	TRBJ2-7	.	TRBD1	TGTGCTAGCAGCTTAGTTGCAGGGGGAGAGCAGTACTTC	CASSLVAGGEQYF
TRBV18	TRBJ2-7	.	TRBD1	TGTGCCAGCTCACCAAGACAGGGGCACTACGAGCAGTACTTC	CASSPRQGHYEQYF
TRBV10-3	TRBJ2-1	few	TRBD2	TGTGCCATCAGTGAGTCAGTTTGGGGGACTAGCGGGGCCCGAGGGAATGAGCAGTTCTTC	CAISESVWGTSGARGNEQFF
TRBV29-1	TRBJ2-7	.	.	TGCAGCGTGGGGCGGCTTCAGGGCTACGAGCAGTACTTC	CSVGRLQGYEQYF
TRBV19	TRBJ1-5	.	.	TGTGCCAGTAGTATAGTGGGCGGCCAGGGCTCAGGGCCCCAGCATTTT	CASSIVGGQGSGPQHF
TRBV5-1	TRBJ2-1	.	.	TGCGCCAGCAGCTTAGCCGTTCGATACAATGAGCAGTTCTTC	CASSLAVRYNEQFF
TRBV18	TRBJ1-1	.	.	TGTGCCAGCTCATCCTCCCCCGATGGTCGGGCTGAAGCTTTCTTT	CASSSSPDGRAEAFF
TRBV5-8	TRBJ1-3	.	.	TGTGCCAGCAGCTTGAGGGGAACTGGAAACACCATATATTTT	CASSLRGTGNTIYF
TRBV28	TRBJ1-5	.	.	TGTGCCAGGGCGGGGCGGAAGGGCAATCAGCCCCAGCATTTT	CARAGRKGNQPQHF
TRBV5-1	TRBJ1-1	.	.	TGCGCCAGCAGCCCGCCAAGGGAGAGTTGGTTGAACACTGAAGCTTTCTTT	CASSPPRESWLNTEAFF
TRBV19	TRBJ2-7	.	TRBD1	TGTGCCAGTAGTGCACCGGGACAGGGCTTGGACGAGCAGTACTTC	CASSAPGQGLDEQYF
TRBV28	TRBJ1-2	.	TRBD1	TGTGCCAGCAGTTTAGGACAGGCCCTCGGCTACACCTTC	CASSLGQALGYTF
TRBV30	TRBJ1-6	.	.	TGTGCCAGCTCTAAGATCTCCTCTAATTCACCCCTCCACTTT	CASSKISSNSPLHF
TRBV10-3	TRBJ2-6	once	.	TGTGCCACCGACGGGAGCTCTGGGGCCAACGTCCTGACTTTC	CATDGSSGANVLTF
TRBV29-1	TRBJ1-2	.	TRBD1	TGCAGCGTTGAAGCTGTGGAAACAGGGGTCGGGGGCTACACCTTC	CSVEAVETGVGGYTF
TRBV28	TRBJ2-7	.	TRBD2	TGTGCCAGCAGTAGAAGCGGGAGTTCCTACGAGCAGTACTTC	CASSRSGSSYEQYF
TRBV19	TRBJ2-6	.	.	TGTGCCAGTAGTATAAACAGGTCTGGGGCCAACGTCCTGACTTTC	CASSINRSGANVLTF
TRBV5-1	TRBJ1-1	.	.	TGCGCCAGCAGCGGAGGGGTAGGGTACACTGAAGCTTTCTTT	CASSGGVGYTEAFF
TRBV19	TRBJ2-3	.	TRBD2	TGTGCCAGTAGTATAGGGGGACTAGGGTTTAGCACAGATACGCAGTATTTT	CASSIGGLGFSTDTQYF
TRBV4-1	TRBJ2-1	.	.	TGCGCCAGCAGCCAGATGGGACTCCGCAATGAGCAGTTCTTC	CASSQMGLRNEQFF
TRBV2	TRBJ1-5	once	.	TGTGCCAGCAGCCTAGGGGGTCAGCCCCAGCATTTT	CASSLGGQPQHF
TRBV5-4	TRBJ2-7	.	.	TGTGCCAGCAGCTTTGGGGCCGGATCCTACGAGCAGTACTTC	CASSFGAGSYEQYF
TRBV28	TRBJ2-7	.	TRBD1	TGTGCCAGCATCGGGCAGGGGGACTACGAGCAGTACTTC	CASIGQGDYEQYF
TRBV5-1	TRBJ2-7	.	TRBD1	TGCGCCAGCAGCTTGGACAGGGGGTCCCCCTACGAGCAGTACTTC	CASSLDRGSPYEQYF
TRBV9	TRBJ2-3	.	TRBD2	TGTGCCAGCAGCCCCGTGCACGGGAGGGCTACAGATACGCAGTATTTT	CASSPVHGRATDTQYF
TRBV28	TRBJ2-7	.	.	TGTGCCAGCATCCAGACAGGCATAAACTACGAGCAGTACTTC	CASIQTGINYEQYF
TRBV7-9	TRBJ1-2	.	TRBD1	TGTGCCTGCCCGGGACAGGGAGGGGGTGGCTACACCTTC	CACPGQGGGGYTF
TRBV10-3	TRBJ2-3	.	.	TGTGCCATCCGCCCCCAGGGCACAGATACGCAGTATTTT	CAIRPQGTDTQYF
TRBV5-1	TRBJ2-1	.	TRBD1	TGCGCCAGCAGCTATCAAAAAGGACAGGGTATCACGCCGCAGTTCTTC	CASSYQKGQGITPQFF
TRBV6-1	TRBJ2-5	.	.	TGTGCCAGCGGATGGGGGCCACTAGAAGAGACCCAGTACTTC	CASGWGPLEETQYF
TRBV7-2	TRBJ1-5	.	.	TGTGCCAGCAGCTTAGCGACAGGAAGCAATCAGCCCCAGCATTTT	CASSLATGSNQPQHF
TRBV27	TRBJ1-5	few	.	TGTGCCAGCAGTCCAGGGACATACGACCTTATCAATCAGCCCCAGCATTTT	CASSPGTYDLINQPQHF
TRBV5-4	TRBJ2-7	.	TRBD1	TGTGCCAGCAGCCGAGATGGGCAGGGGGCTCGTGAGCAGTACTTC	CASSRDGQGAREQYF
TRBV9	TRBJ2-7	.	TRBD1	TGTGCCAGCAGCCCCAGGGGGCCAAATGCCTACGAGCAGTACTTC	CASSPRGPNAYEQYF